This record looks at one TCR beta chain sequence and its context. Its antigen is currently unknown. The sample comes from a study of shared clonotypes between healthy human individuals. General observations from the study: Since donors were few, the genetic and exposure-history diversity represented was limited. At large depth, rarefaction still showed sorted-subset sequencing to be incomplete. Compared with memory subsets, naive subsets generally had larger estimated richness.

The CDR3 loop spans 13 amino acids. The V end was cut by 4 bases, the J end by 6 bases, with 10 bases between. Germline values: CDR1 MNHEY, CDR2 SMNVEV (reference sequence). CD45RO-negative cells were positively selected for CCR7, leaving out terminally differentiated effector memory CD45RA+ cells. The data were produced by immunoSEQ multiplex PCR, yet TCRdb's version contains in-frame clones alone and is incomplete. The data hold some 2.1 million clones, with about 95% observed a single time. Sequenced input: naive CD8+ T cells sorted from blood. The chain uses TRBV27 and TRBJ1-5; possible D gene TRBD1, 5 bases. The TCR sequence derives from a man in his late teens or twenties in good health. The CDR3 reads CASSSGDSQPQHF. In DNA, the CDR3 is TGTGCCAGCAGTTCGGGGGATAGTCAGCCCCAGCATTTT.